Presented here are 22 T cell receptor beta chains from one specimen sequenced in a study of T cell responses to AZD1222 COVID-19 vaccine. Some clones are missing from TCRdb's copy, which holds only in-frame ones; the method was immunoSEQ multiplex PCR. The repertoire consists of about 130,000 clones, with over 75% occurring once and the leading ten covering about 7.9%. The sample was peripheral blood, taken on day 0 of AZD1222 vaccination. The receptors shown here come from an adult in good health.

The chain has TRBV11-2 and TRBJ1-3, with a tentative D call TRBD1 (5 bases). Germline loops: CDR1 SGHAT, CDR2 FQNNGV. The CDR3 covers 17 residues. Trimming stripped 5 bases from V and 3 bases from J, with 20 bases between. The CDR3 reads CASSRAGRDKNGNTIYF. The CDR3 DNA is TGTGCCAGCAGCCGGGCGGGCAGGGATAAGAATGGAAACACCATATATTTT.

This chain uses TRBV7-2 with TRBJ2-2; 10 bases agree with TRBD2. The germline gives CDR1 SGHTA, CDR2 FQGNSA. V shed 5 bases and J 4 bases; nucleotides not matched to a gene: 7. CDR3 length equals 16 residues. This chain's CDR3 is CASSPPSGRVTGELFF. CDR3 sequence (DNA): TGTGCCAGCAGCCCCCCGAGCGGGAGGGTCACCGGGGAGCTGTTTTTT.

V usage is TRBV9 and J usage is TRBJ2-1, with 10 bases identical to TRBD2. Trimming at V came to 3 bases and at J to 6 bases, leaving 6 bases not matched to a gene. The length of the CDR3 is 15 residues. CDR1 is SGDLS, CDR2 YYNGEE, per germline. For the CDR3, the DNA is TGTGCCAGCAGCGCCCGGACTAGCGGTGGCAATGAGCAGTTCTTC. Protein sequence: CASSARTSGGNEQFF.

This clone appeared a few times. The sample holds other DNA sequences that translate to the same CDR3. The chain links TRBV6-5 to TRBJ2-7; D unclear. The CDR3 length is 11 residues. Trimming pared 5 bases from V and 4 bases from J, leaving 6 bases between. Germline assignment: CDR1 MNHEY and CDR2 SVGAGI. CDR3 nucleotides: TGTGCCAGCAGTCGTCTTTACGAGCAGTACTTC. It encodes CASSRLYEQYF.

The DNA for the CDR3 is TGTGCCATCAGTGAGTCGTCACAGCAACCGCCCCGGAGCTATGGCTACACCTTC. It specifies CAISESSQQPPRSYGYTF. The chain has TRBV10-3 and TRBJ1-2; no definite D call. This CDR3 comprises 18 residues. Looked up from germline, CDR1 is ENHRY and CDR2 is SYGVKD. The V end lost 0 bases, the J end lost 4 bases, and 21 bases lay between the germline ends.

V usage is TRBV5-1 and J usage is TRBJ1-2; no clear D gene. CDR1 and CDR2 from the germline V gene are SGHRS and YFSETQ. V dropped 1 base and J dropped 0 bases, with 13 bases sitting between them. The CDR3 extends over 16 amino acids. This chain's CDR3 is CASSLNHQPSNYGYTF. The CDR3 nucleotides are TGCGCCAGCAGCTTGAACCACCAGCCCTCTAACTATGGCTACACCTTC.

The V and J genes are TRBV9 and TRBJ2-2, with 9 bases that match TRBD2. The CDR3 extends over 15 amino acids. Germline CDR1 is SGDLS and CDR2 is YYNGEE. The V and J ends lost 0 bases and 4 bases, in that order; junction bases with no gene match: 1. CDR3 residues: CASSVVAGVTGELFF. The CDR3 DNA is TGTGCCAGCAGCGTAGTAGCGGGAGTCACCGGGGAGCTGTTTTTT.

The chain recombines TRBV20-1 with TRBJ2-1; 8 bases agree with TRBD1. V trimming: 3 bases; J trimming: 13 bases; junction bases outside the gene matches: 5. The CDR3 extends over 11 amino acids. Germline V gene sequence: CDR1 DFQATT, CDR2 SNEGSKA (reference sequence). In nucleotides, the CDR3 is TGCAGTGCTAGTATTGGGACAGGTCAGTTCTTC. This encodes CSASIGTGQFF.

The V gene is TRBV28, the J gene TRBJ2-7; TRBD1 matches at 11 bases. Germline assignment: CDR1 MDHEN and CDR2 SYDVKM. V shed 4 bases and J 3 bases; nucleotides not matched to a gene: 11. The CDR3 contains 17 residues. The CDR3 bases are TGTGCCAGCAGTTCGCCGGGACAGGGGGTGAGAGGCTACGAGCAGTACTTC. Its translation: CASSSPGQGVRGYEQYF.

The V gene is TRBV5-6, the J gene TRBJ1-3, with unresolved D. In germline, CDR1 is SGHDT, CDR2 YYEEEE. The CDR3 runs 16 residues. V lost 2 bases to trimming and J lost 0 bases, with 12 bases between them. The CDR3 reads CASSFRPSPSGNTIYF. DNA of the CDR3: TGTGCCAGCAGCTTCCGCCCCAGCCCCTCTGGAAACACCATATATTTT.

The chain links TRBV24-1 to TRBJ2-7; D gene uncertain. The CDR3 loop spans 16 amino acids. Between the trimmed V and J ends, which lost 1 base and 3 bases, there was a span of 15 bases. Germline V gives CDR1 KGHDR, CDR2 SFDVKD. In DNA form, the CDR3 reads TGTGCCACCAGTGATTTTGTCTGTCTTACCCTCTACGAGCAGTACTTC. Its translation: CATSDFVCLTLYEQYF.

This sequence joins TRBV5-4 and TRBJ2-7; 7 bases line up with TRBD1. The CDR3 sequence is 15 residues long. Losses at the gene ends were 4 bases for V and 2 bases for J; bases not matched to a gene: 9. In germline, CDR1 is SGHNT, CDR2 YYREEE (reference sequence). The CDR3 DNA sequence: TGTGCCAGCAGCGCTGTGACAGGGTATACCTACGAGCAGTACTTC. This gives the protein CASSAVTGYTYEQYF.

The rearrangement joins TRBV4-1 to TRBJ2-7; 8 bases are a match to TRBD1. CDR1 is MGHRA and CDR2 is YSYEKL in the germline V gene. V gave up 3 bases and J gave up 5 bases; unmatched junction bases: 9. There are 15 residues in the CDR3. This chain's CDR3 is CASSHSDREFDEQYF. The CDR3 nucleotides read TGCGCCAGCAGCCATTCGGACAGGGAATTTGACGAGCAGTACTTC.

The chain recombines TRBV7-9 with TRBJ1-5; weak D call: TRBD1 (5 bases). The CDR3 totals 15 residues. Between the trimmed V and J ends, which lost 7 bases and 2 bases, there was a span of 15 bases. Germline CDR1 reads SEHNR; CDR2 reads FQNEAQ (reference sequence). CDR3 DNA sequence: TGTGCCAGCACCCCGACGGGGGGGGGCAATCAGCCCCAGCATTTT. Protein sequence: CASTPTGGGNQPQHF.

The V gene is TRBV4-1, the J gene TRBJ1-1, with TRBD1 identical over 10 bases. Germline lookup yields CDR1 MGHRA and CDR2 YSYEKL. The CDR3 runs to 15 residues. Losses at the gene ends were 4 bases for V and 6 bases for J; bases not matched to a gene: 8. CDR3 loop: CASSPGQGPLAEAFF. The DNA for the CDR3 is TGCGCCAGCAGCCCGGGACAGGGGCCTTTGGCTGAAGCTTTCTTT.

V gene TRBV9 combines with J gene TRBJ2-7, with 10 bases fitting TRBD1. Germline V gene data show CDR1 as SGDLS and CDR2 as YYNGEE. This CDR3 spans 13 amino acids. The J segment lost 7 bases and the V segment lost 4 bases, leaving 5 bases of the junction unmatched. The CDR3 coding sequence is TGTGCCAGCAGCCGACAGGGGGCGGGGGAGCAGTACTTC. It is translated as CASSRQGAGEQYF.

The chain is built from TRBV6-5 and TRBJ1-4; D is possibly TRBD1 (5 bases). The CDR3 spans 14 residues. Trimming removed 5 bases at V and 4 bases at J, with 11 bases between. Germline-derived CDR1 and CDR2 are MNHEY and SVGAGI. CDR3 sequence: CASSTWGSNEKLFF. CDR3 nucleotides: TGTGCCAGCAGTACTTGGGGGAGTAATGAAAAACTGTTTTTT.

V gene TRBV6-5 combines with J gene TRBJ1-6; D gene uncertain. Germline lookup yields CDR1 MNHEY and CDR2 SVGAGI. V lost 6 bases, J lost 7 bases, and 13 bases lay in between. The CDR3 covers 14 residues. CDR3: CASSLGRGNSPLHF. The CDR3 region has the DNA TGTGCCAGCAGCCTTGGACGGGGAAATTCACCCCTCCACTTT.

The chain couples TRBV5-5 to TRBJ1-5; D is uncertain. V lost 0 bases and J lost 0, with 4 bases in between. Germline assignment: CDR1 SGHKS and CDR2 YYEKEE (reference sequence). CDR3 length: 14 residues. DNA for the CDR3: TGTGCCAGCAGCTTGGGGGGTAGCAATCAGCCCCAGCATTTT. Translated, it gives CASSLGGSNQPQHF.

CDR3 protein: CASPFRGSQPQHF. In nucleotides, the CDR3 is TGTGCCAGCCCGTTCAGGGGCAGCCAGCCCCAGCATTTT. This chain uses TRBV12-3 or TRBV12-4 with TRBJ1-5, with D possibly TRBD1 on 6 matching bases. The length of the CDR3 is 13 residues. Deletions cut 8 bases from V and 7 bases from J, with 15 bases between.

The V gene is TRBV21-1, the J gene TRBJ1-6. TRBV21-1 is tagged as a pseudogene. The CDR3 is 13 residues long. The CDR3 DNA sequence: TGTGCCAGCAGCAAAAATCGAAATTCACCCCTCCACTTT. Protein product: CASSKNRNSPLHF.

The rearrangement joins TRBV7-2 to TRBJ2-7, with 13 bases that match TRBD2. The CDR3 is 16 amino acids. Germline V gene sequence: CDR1 SGHTA, CDR2 FQGNSA. J was trimmed by 2 bases and V by 1 base; bases with no gene match: 2. The CDR3 region has the DNA TGTGCCAGCAGCTTAGGACTAGCGGGGGGAACCTACGAGCAGTACTTC. It specifies CASSLGLAGGTYEQYF.